These 21 T cell receptor beta chains were sequenced from one sample in a study of control samples from healthy donors and cancer patients. Profiling relied on immunoSEQ multiplex PCR, and the TCRdb table lists in-frame clones only, not all of them. The sample lists under 80,000 clones; 80% to 95% were seen once. Sequencing used PBMCs. The receptors stem from a woman between 40 and 55 years old with lung cancer.

This clone has more than one count but fewer than ten. Additional DNA sequences in this sample encode the identical CDR3. V and J are TRBV11-3 and TRBJ1-1; D remains ambiguous. The CDR3 is 13 residues long. Germline V gene lookup returns CDR1 SGHNT and CDR2 YENEEA. V lost 4 bases, J lost 6 bases, and 12 bases lay in between. Here the CDR3 DNA reads TGTGCCAGCAGCTCCCCTAGAGTGGCTGAAGCTTTCTTT. It yields the protein CASSSPRVAEAFF.

The genes are TRBV3-1 (or the pseudogene TRBV3-2) and TRBJ1-3, with 8 bases that match TRBD1. CDR3 length: 17 amino acids. The germline V gene encodes CDR1 LGHDT and CDR2 YNNKEL (reference sequence). Trimming cost V 2 bases and J 2 bases; bases outside gene matches: 8. The CDR3 loop reads CASSQRQGAVTGNTIYF. CDR3 in DNA: TGTGCCAGCAGCCAACGTCAGGGGGCAGTTACTGGAAACACCATATATTTT.

CDR3 bases: TGTGCCAGCAGAGCCTACAATAAACGGGAAGCTTTCTTT. Encoded protein: CASRAYNKREAFF. V is TRBV6-5 and J is TRBJ1-1; no firm D call. Germline CDR1 and CDR2: MNHEY and SVGAGI. The CDR3 is 13 residues long. V shed 6 bases and J shed 8 bases, with 16 bases lying between them.

The chain links TRBV3-1 (or the pseudogene TRBV3-2) to TRBJ1-2, with D unresolved. V lost 3 bases to trimming and J lost 0 bases, with 8 bases between them. Germline-derived CDR1 and CDR2 are LGHDT and YNNKEL (reference sequence). The CDR3 loop spans 14 amino acids. CDR3 loop: CASSQPPTNYGYTF. The DNA for the CDR3 is TGTGCCAGCAGCCAGCCCCCTACTAACTATGGCTACACCTTC.

This CDR3 reads CASSPSGMDEQFF. In DNA form, the CDR3 reads TGTGCCAGCAGCCCCAGTGGGATGGATGAGCAGTTCTTC. The J gene is TRBJ2-1, the V gene TRBV5-6; no reliable D call. The CDR3 is made up of 13 amino acids. Germline CDR1 and CDR2: SGHDT and YYEEEE. V was cut by 4 bases and J by 8 bases, with 13 bases left in between.

The CDR3 sequence is CASRAGDNTEAFF. For the CDR3, the DNA is TGTGCCAGCAGGGCTGGGGACAACACTGAAGCTTTCTTT. The chain joins TRBV5-5 to TRBJ1-1, with D perhaps matching TRBD1 (5 bases). Trimming shortened V by 5 bases and J by 2 bases, and 10 bases separated the two germline ends. Germline V CDR1 and CDR2: SGHKS, YYEKEE (reference sequence). The CDR3 is 13 amino acids.

CDR3: CASSLDPWRDEQYF. The CDR3 nucleotides are TGTGCCAGCAGTTTAGACCCATGGAGGGACGAGCAGTACTTC. This chain uses TRBV27 with TRBJ2-7; a weak D match, TRBD2 (6 bases). Germline V CDR1 and CDR2: MNHEY, SMNVEV (reference sequence). The length of the CDR3 is 14 residues. Trimming took 2 bases from V and 5 from J, leaving 13 bases between them.

The V and J genes are TRBV5-4 and TRBJ1-1, with 8 bases lining up with TRBD1. The V gene's germline CDR1 is SGHNT and CDR2 YYREEE (reference sequence). Losses at the gene ends were 0 bases for V and 4 bases for J; bases not matched to a gene: 8. The CDR3 sequence is 16 residues long. CDR3 nucleotides: TGTGCCAGCAGCTTGGAGTTCGACAGGGGCTTCACTGAAGCTTTCTTT. Protein sequence: CASSLEFDRGFTEAFF.

The J gene is TRBJ1-1, the V gene TRBV28; D perhaps matches TRBD1 (5 bases). The ends were cut back, 5 bases at V and 5 bases at J, with 12 bases in the middle. CDR3 length equals 13 residues. CDR1 and CDR2 (germline): MDHEN, SYDVKM. For the CDR3, the DNA is TGTGCCAGCAGTCGGGCAGGGAGGACTGAAGCTTTCTTT. It encodes CASSRAGRTEAFF.

This rearrangement joins TRBV7-9 to TRBJ2-7; D ambiguous. This CDR3 has 13 amino acids. Trimming shortened V by 0 bases and J by 5 bases, and 8 bases separated the two germline ends. CDR1 SEHNR and CDR2 FQNEAQ come from the germline V gene (reference sequence). CDR3: CASSLAGLDEQYF. DNA of the CDR3: TGTGCCAGCAGCTTAGCAGGGCTCGACGAGCAGTACTTC.

The gene calls are TRBV19 and TRBJ1-5, with 8 bases matching TRBD1. Germline V CDR1 and CDR2: LNHDA, SQIVND (reference sequence). V lost 6 bases, J lost 0 bases, and 7 bases stayed unmatched. The CDR3 sequence is 16 residues long. The CDR3 bases are TGTGCCAGTAGCGGACAGGGAAGAAATAGCAATCAGCCCCAGCATTTT. As protein: CASSGQGRNSNQPQHF.

This clone was recorded only once. The chain has TRBV28 and TRBJ1-6; no reliable D call. The germline V gene encodes CDR1 MDHEN and CDR2 SYDVKM. There are 14 residues in the CDR3. The CDR3 nucleotides are TGTGCTACCTCCGCGGAAGCCTATAATTCACCCCTCCACTTT. This codes for CATSAEAYNSPLHF.

V gene TRBV5-4 combines with J gene TRBJ1-5; D perhaps matches TRBD1 (6 bases). The germline gives CDR1 SGHNT, CDR2 YYREEE (reference sequence). The CDR3 is 13 amino acids. V lost 1 base to trimming and J lost 14 bases, with 16 bases between them. Here the CDR3 reads CASSLWGEQGEHF. CDR3 bases: TGTGCCAGCAGCTTGTGGGGCGAACAGGGCGAGCATTTT.

This chain joins TRBV5-1 and TRBJ2-2; 12 nucleotides align to TRBD2. The V gene's germline CDR1 is SGHRS and CDR2 YFSETQ. This CDR3 spans 17 amino acids. After removal of 4 bases from V and 6 bases from J, the junction contained 10 bases not matched to a gene. The CDR3, as DNA: TGCGCCAGCAGCGACAGACTAGCGGGGGCCCTCTCCGGGGAGCTGTTTTTT. Protein product: CASSDRLAGALSGELFF.

This chain joins TRBV5-8 and TRBJ1-2; a possible D gene is TRBD1 (6 bases). The germline V gene encodes CDR1 SGHTS and CDR2 YDEGEE. The germline V and J ends were trimmed by 5 bases and 6 bases, with 14 bases remaining between them. This CDR3 region has 13 residues. The CDR3 region has the DNA TGTGCCAGCAGTTCCGGGACACTCAATGGCTACACCTTC. Translation: CASSSGTLNGYTF.

The chain joins TRBV28 to TRBJ2-2; D assignment may be TRBD1 or TRBD2 (5 bases each). The V end lost 1 base, the J end lost 2 bases, and 11 bases lay between the germline ends. The CDR3 length is 16 residues. Germline CDR1 and CDR2: MDHEN and SYDVKM. The CDR3 coding sequence is TGTGCCAGCAGTTTATTCTCCGGGACCAACACCGGGGAGCTGTTTTTT. The encoded protein is CASSLFSGTNTGELFF.

The count of this clone is one. The V call is TRBV28, the J call TRBJ2-1; D is ambiguous. The CDR3 has 16 residues. Deletions cut 4 bases from V and 4 bases from J, with 17 bases between. Per the germline V gene, CDR1 is MDHEN and CDR2 is SYDVKM. The CDR3 coding sequence is TGTGCCAGCAGTTCACCGTTTCATACATCGTACAATGAGCAGTTCTTC. It codes for CASSSPFHTSYNEQFF.

The J gene is TRBJ2-1, the V gene TRBV5-8; the match to TRBD2 covers 7 bases. The CDR3 has 14 amino acids. Germline values: CDR1 SGHTS, CDR2 YDEGEE. Trimming removed 1 base from V and 6 bases from J; junction bases left unmatched: 4. For the CDR3, the DNA is TGTGCCAGCAGCTTGACCGGGGGGATCAATGAGCAGTTCTTC. Translated: CASSLTGGINEQFF.

The V call is TRBV7-8, the J call TRBJ1-1; D remains unclear. Trimming stripped 3 bases from V and 8 bases from J, with 10 bases between. CDR1 SGHVS and CDR2 FQNEAQ come from the germline V gene. The CDR3 is made up of 12 amino acids. CDR3 bases: TGTGCCAGCAGCTTTATAACGACGGAAGCTTTCTTT. Translation: CASSFITTEAFF.

The chain recombines TRBV19 with TRBJ1-5; the D gene is possibly TRBD1 (6 bases). The CDR3 has 16 residues. Germline-derived CDR1 and CDR2 are LNHDA and SQIVND (reference sequence). V was cut by 3 bases and J by 7 bases, with 19 bases left in between. CDR3 amino acids: CASSINLGGARQPQHF. The CDR3, as DNA: TGTGCCAGTAGTATTAATCTCGGGGGGGCACGGCAGCCCCAGCATTTT.

Only one count was recorded for this clone. The DNA of the CDR3 is TGTGCCTGCGGGCCCCTACCTTTAAAAGGGGAGCTGTTTTTT. Translation: CACGPLPLKGELFF. J is TRBJ2-2 and V is TRBV27; perhaps TRBD2 as D (5 bases). This CDR3 has 14 residues. Between the trimmed V and J ends, which lost 11 bases and 8 bases, there was a span of 21 bases. The germline V gene has CDR1 MNHEY and CDR2 SMNVEV (reference sequence).